This record looks at one T cell receptor (beta chain) sequence and its context. The CDR3 runs to 13 residues. The V and J ends lost 4 bases and 2 bases, in that order; junction bases with no gene match: 0. Germline CDR1 SQVTM, CDR2 ANQGSEA. Sequencing used immunoSEQ multiplex PCR; TCRdb keeps in-frame clones, though not all of them. The sample includes tens of thousands of clones, 81% of them seen just once. Documented time point: pretreatment peripheral blood. The sample comes from a study of PD-L1 blockade in urothelial cancer. As for the study in general: Prior chemotherapy regimens per patient numbered 0 to 3.

The source was PBMCs, collected around atezolizumab (anti-PD-L1) treatment. The chain uses TRBV29-1 and TRBJ1-5, with 9 bases identical to TRBD1. This receptor was obtained from a man in his 70s with urothelial cancer. In nucleotides, the CDR3 is TGCAGCGTTGGGGACAGGGGCAATCAGCCCCAGCATTTT. Amino acids: CSVGDRGNQPQHF.